Reported below is one TCR beta chain. The CDR3 end falls 3 residues outside the read, so it is completed with the germline J gene. Repertoires were generated with immunoSEQ multiplex PCR, while TCRdb's copy carries only in-frame clones and drops some. This table holds tens of thousands of clones. This sample was taken from a study of T cells in women clearing cervical HPV infection. Study at large: Case blood drawn at lesion detection; control blood after infection cleared.

The J segment lost 6 bases and the V segment lost 4 bases, leaving 4 bases of the junction unmatched. Germline CDR1 is LNHDA and CDR2 is SQIVND (reference sequence). The CDR3 has 15 residues. The sequence was collected from a woman aged 18 to 75 with a cervical HPV16 infection that either progressed to CIN3+ or cleared (not recorded which). The sequenced material came from blood buffy coat. V is TRBV19 and J is TRBJ1-5; 12 bases agree with TRBD1. CDR3 DNA (partial): TGTGCCAGTAGTACGGGACAGGGGGCCGGTCAGCCC. It encodes CASSTGQGAGQP. The full CDR3 is CASSTGQGAGQPQHF.